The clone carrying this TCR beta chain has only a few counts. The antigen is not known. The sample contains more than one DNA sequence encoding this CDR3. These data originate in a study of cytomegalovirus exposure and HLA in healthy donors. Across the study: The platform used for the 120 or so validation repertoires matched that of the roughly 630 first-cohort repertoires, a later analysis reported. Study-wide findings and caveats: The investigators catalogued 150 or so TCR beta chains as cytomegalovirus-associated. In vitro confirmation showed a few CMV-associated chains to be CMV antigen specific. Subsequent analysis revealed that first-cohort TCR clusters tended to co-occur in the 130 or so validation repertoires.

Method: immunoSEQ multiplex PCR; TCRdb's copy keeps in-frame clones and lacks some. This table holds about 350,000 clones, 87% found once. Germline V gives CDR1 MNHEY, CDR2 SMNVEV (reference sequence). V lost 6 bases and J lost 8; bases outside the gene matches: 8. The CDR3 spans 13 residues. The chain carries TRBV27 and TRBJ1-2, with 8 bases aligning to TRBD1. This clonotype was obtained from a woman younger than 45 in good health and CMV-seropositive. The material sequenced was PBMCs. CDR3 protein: CASSTGQGRGYTF. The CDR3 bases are TGTGCCAGCAGCACCGGACAGGGAAGGGGCTACACCTTC.